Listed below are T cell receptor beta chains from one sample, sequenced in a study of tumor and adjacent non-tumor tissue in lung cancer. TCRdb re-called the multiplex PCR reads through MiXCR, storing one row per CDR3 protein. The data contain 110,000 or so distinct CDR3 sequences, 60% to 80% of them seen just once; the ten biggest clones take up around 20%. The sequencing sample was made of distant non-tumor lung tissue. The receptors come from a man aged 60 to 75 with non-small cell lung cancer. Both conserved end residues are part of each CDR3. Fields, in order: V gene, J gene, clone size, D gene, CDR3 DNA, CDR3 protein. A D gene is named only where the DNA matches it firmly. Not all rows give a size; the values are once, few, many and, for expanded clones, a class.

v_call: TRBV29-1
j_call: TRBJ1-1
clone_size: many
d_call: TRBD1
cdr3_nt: TGCAGCGTTTCAGACAGGGGTAGAAACACTGAAGCTTTCTTT
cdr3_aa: CSVSDRGRNTEAFF

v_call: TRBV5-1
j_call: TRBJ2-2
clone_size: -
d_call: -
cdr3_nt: TGCGCCAGCAGCTACCCAGGGGTCGGCGCCGGGGAGCTGTTTTTT
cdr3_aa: CASSYPGVGAGELFF

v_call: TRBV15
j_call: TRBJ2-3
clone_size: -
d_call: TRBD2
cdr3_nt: TGTGCCACCAGCAGATGGACTAGCGGGGTCACAGATATGCAGTATTTT
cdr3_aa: CATSRWTSGVTDMQYF

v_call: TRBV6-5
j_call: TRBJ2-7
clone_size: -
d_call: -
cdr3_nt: TGTGCCAGCGGCCCTGGGCCCGACAAGCAGTATTTC
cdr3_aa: CASGPGPDKQYF

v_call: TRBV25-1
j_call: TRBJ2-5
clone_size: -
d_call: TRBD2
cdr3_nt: TGTGCCAGCAGCGACGGACTAGCGGGGAAAGAGACCCAGTACTTC
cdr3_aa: CASSDGLAGKETQYF

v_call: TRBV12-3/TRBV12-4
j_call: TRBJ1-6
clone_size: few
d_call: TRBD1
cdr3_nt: TGTGCCAGCAGTTTCGGCAGGGGGCGTAATTCGCCCTTCCACTTT
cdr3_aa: CASSFGRGRNSPFHF

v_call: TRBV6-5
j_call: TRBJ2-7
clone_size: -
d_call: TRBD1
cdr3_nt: TGCGCCAGCAGTAATGACAGGGGGGTGTACAAGCAGTACTTC
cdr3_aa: CASSNDRGVYKQYF

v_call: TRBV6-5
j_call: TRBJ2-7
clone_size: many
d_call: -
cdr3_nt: TGTGCCAGCAGAGACAGCTACGAGCAGTACTTC
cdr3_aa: CASRDSYEQYF

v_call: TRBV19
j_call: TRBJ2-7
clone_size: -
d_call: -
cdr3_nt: TGTGCCAGTAGTACCTCCGGGACTTACACCTACGAGCAGTACTTC
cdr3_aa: CASSTSGTYTYEQYF

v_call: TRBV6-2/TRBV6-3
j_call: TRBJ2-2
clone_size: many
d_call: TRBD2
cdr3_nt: TGTGCCAGCAGTTTGCTAGCGGGAGGTCGGACCGGGGAGCTGTTTTTT
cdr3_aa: CASSLLAGGRTGELFF

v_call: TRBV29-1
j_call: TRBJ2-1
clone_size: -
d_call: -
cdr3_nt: TGCGGCCACGGCTACAATGAGCAGATCTTC
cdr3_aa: CGHGYNEQIF

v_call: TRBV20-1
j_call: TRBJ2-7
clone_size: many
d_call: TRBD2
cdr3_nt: TGCAGTGCTAGTCGGCCGGGACTACTCTCGTTGGAGTACTTC
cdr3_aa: CSASRPGLLSLEYF

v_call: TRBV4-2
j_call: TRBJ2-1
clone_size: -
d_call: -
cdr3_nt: TGTGCCTGCGGCCCCACGCGCAGGGACAATGAGCAGTTCTTC
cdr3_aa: CACGPTRRDNEQFF

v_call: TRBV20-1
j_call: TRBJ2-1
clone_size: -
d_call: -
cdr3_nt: TGCAGTGCGGGGGGCGGGACTAACTACAATGAGCGGTTCTTC
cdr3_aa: CSAGGGTNYNERFF

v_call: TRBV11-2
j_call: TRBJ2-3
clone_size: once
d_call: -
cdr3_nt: TGTGCCAGCAGCAAAGGACAATGTTCAAATACGCGGTATTTT
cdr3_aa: CASSKGQCSNTRYF

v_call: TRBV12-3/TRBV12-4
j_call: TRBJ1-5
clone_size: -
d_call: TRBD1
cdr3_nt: TGTGCCAACAGTAGACAGGGGCAGGGCAATGAGCCCCAGCATTTT
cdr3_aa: CANSRQGQGNEPQHF

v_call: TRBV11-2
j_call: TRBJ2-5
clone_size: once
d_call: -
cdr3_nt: TGTGCCAACAGCTTAGATTTGGCAGGACCAGAGACCCAGTACTTC
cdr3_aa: CANSLDLAGPETQYF

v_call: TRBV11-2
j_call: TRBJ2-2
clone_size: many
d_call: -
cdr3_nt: TGTGCCAGCAGCTCCGGGCCCTACACCGGGGAGCTGTTTTTT
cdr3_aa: CASSSGPYTGELFF

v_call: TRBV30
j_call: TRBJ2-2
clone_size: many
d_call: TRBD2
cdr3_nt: TGTGCCTCACGTCCGCTAGCGGGAGTAATCTCCGGGGAGCTGTTTTTT
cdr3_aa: CASRPLAGVISGELFF

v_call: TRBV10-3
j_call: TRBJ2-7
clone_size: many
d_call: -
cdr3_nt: TGTGCCATCAGGGAGCGGGACAGCTCCTACGAGCAGTACTTC
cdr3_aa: CAIRERDSSYEQYF

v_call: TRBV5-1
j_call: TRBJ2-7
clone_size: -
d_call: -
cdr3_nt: TGCGCCAGCAGCCGGTTTAGGGGCCCGGACGAGCAGTACTTC
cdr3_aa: CASSRFRGPDEQYF

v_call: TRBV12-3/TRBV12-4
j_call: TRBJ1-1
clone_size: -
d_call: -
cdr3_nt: TGTGCCAGAAGGACCCCGGTGGACACTGAAGCTTTCTTT
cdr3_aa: CARRTPVDTEAFF

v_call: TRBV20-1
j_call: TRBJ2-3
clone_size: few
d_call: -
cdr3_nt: TGCAGTGCTAGAGATCTGGACCTTCTCTATACGCAGTATTTT
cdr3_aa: CSARDLDLLYTQYF

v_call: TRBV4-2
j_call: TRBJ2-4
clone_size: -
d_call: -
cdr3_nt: TGTGTCAGCAGCCAAGCGCAGGCTAGCAGATCGTTAGTCAAAAACATTCAGTACTTC
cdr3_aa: CVSSQAQASRSLVKNIQYF

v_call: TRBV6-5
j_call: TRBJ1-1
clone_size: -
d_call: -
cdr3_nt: TGTGCCAGCAGTTACTCGATAGGGAACACTATAGCTTTCTTT
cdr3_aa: CASSYSIGNTIAFF

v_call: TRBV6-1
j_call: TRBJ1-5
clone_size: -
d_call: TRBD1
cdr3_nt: TGTGCCAGCAATGAAGGGGGCTTCAGGGCACTGCCCCAGCATTTT
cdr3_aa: CASNEGGFRALPQHF

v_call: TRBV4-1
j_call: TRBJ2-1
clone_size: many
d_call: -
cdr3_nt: TGCGCCAGCAGCCAAGAACTGTGGGACGGGATCTACAATGAGCAGTTCTTC
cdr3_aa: CASSQELWDGIYNEQFF

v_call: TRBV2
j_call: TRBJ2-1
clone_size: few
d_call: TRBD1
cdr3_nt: TGTGCCAGTACCGTCCTAGAACAGGGGGCTTACAATGAGCAGTTCTTC
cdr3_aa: CASTVLEQGAYNEQFF

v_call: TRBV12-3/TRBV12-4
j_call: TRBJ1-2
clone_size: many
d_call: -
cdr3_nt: TGTGCCAGCAGTTTGCGGCAGGGAGGCTATGGCTACACCTTC
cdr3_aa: CASSLRQGGYGYTF

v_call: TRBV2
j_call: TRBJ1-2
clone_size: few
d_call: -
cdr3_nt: TGTGCCAGCAAACTGGGCTATGGCTACACCTTC
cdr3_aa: CASKLGYGYTF

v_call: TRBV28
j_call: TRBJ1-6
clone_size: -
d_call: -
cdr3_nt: TGTGCCAACAGTTTCTCTGAGTCACCCTTCCACTTT
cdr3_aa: CANSFSESPFHF

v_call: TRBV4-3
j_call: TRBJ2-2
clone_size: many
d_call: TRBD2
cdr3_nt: TGCGCCAGCAGCCAAGGGGCCGGGACTAGCGGGACGAACACCGGGGAGCTGTTTTTT
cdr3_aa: CASSQGAGTSGTNTGELFF

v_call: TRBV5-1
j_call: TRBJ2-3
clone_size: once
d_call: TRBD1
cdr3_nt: TGCGCCACCAGCTCAGGGGGAACAGATACGCAGTATTTT
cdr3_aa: CATSSGGTDTQYF

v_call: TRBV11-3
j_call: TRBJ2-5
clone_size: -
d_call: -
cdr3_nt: TGTGCCAGCAGCTTAGAGTGCGGGACAGCCGAAGAGACCCAGTACTTC
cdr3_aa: CASSLECGTAEETQYF

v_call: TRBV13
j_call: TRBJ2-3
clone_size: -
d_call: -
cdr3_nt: TGTGCCAGCAGCCCCCGCCAACCAAGCACAGATACGCAGTATTTT
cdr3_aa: CASSPRQPSTDTQYF

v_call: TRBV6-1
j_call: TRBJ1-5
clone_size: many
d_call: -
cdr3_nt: TGTGCCAGCAGTGAAACTACAGGGAGTCAGCCCCAGCATTTT
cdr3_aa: CASSETTGSQPQHF

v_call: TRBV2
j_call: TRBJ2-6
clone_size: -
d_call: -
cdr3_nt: TGTGCCAGCAGTGATACGCTCTCTGGGGCCAACGTCCTGACTTTC
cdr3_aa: CASSDTLSGANVLTF

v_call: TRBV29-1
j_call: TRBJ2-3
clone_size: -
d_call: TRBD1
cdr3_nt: TGCCACGTGGAAGGACAGGGAGCAGATACGCAGTATTTT
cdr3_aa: CHVEGQGADTQYF

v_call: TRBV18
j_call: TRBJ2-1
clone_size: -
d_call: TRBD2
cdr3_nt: TGTGCCAGCTCACCACCGTACGGGAGGAGCTCCTACAATGAGCAGTTCTTC
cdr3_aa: CASSPPYGRSSYNEQFF

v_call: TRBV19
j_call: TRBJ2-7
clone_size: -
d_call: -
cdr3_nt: TGTGCCAGTAGTATTACGGACGAGCAGTACTTC
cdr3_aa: CASSITDEQYF

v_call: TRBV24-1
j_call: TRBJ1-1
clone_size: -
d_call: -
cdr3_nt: TGTGCCACCAGTGATTTGCTCCGGGACCTCATGACTGAAGCTTTCTTC
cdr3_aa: CATSDLLRDLMTEAFF

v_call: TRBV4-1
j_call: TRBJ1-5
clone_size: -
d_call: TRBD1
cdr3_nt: TGCGCCAGTAGCTCCCGGGACAGGAGGCATCAGCCCCAGCATTTT
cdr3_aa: CASSSRDRRHQPQHF

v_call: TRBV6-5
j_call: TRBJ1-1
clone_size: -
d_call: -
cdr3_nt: TGTGCCAGCAGTTACTCGAACTCAAACAGGTTCACTGAAGCTTTCTTT
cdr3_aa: CASSYSNSNRFTEAFF

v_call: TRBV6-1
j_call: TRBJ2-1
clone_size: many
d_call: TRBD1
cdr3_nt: TGTGCCAGCAGTAAGACAGGGAGCTCCTACAATGAGCAGTTCTTC
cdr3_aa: CASSKTGSSYNEQFF